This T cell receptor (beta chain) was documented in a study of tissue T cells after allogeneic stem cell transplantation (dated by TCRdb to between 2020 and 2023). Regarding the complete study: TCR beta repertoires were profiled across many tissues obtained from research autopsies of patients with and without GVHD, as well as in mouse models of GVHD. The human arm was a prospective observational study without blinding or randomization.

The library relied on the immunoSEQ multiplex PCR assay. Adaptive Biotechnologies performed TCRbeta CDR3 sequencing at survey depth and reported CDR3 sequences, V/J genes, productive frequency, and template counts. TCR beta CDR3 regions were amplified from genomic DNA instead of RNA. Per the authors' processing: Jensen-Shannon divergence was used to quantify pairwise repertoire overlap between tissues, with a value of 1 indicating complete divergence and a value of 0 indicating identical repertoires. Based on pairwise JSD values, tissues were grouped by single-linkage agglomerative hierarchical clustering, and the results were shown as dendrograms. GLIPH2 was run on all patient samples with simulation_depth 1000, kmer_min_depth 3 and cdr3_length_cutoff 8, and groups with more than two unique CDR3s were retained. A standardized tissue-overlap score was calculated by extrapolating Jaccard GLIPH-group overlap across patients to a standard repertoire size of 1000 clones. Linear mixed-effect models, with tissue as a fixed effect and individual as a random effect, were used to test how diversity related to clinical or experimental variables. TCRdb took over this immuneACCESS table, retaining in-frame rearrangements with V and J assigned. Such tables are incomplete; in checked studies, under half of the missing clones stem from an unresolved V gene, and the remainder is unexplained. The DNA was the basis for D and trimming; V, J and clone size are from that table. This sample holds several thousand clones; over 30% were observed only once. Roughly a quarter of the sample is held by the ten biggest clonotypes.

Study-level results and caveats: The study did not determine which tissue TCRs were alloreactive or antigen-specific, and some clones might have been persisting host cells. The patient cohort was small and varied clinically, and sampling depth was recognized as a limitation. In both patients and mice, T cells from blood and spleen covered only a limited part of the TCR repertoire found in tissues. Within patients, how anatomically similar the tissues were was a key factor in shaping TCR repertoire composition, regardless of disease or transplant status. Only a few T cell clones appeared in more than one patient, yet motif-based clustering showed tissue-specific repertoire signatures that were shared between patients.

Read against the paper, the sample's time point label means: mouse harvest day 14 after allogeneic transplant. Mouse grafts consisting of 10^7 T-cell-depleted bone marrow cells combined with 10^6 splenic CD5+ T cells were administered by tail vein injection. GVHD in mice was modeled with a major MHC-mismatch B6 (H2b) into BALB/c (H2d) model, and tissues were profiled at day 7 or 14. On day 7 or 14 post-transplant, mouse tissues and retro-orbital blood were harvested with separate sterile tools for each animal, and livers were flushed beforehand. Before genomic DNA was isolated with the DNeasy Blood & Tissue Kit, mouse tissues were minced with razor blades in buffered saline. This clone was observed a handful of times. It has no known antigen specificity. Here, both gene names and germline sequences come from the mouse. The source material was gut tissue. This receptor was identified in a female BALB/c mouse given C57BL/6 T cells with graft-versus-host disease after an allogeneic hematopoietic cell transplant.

The DNA read from the CDR3 is TGTGCCAGCAGCTTTCAGGGATCCTATGAACAGTAC. The resulting protein is CASSFQGSYEQY. The full CDR3 sequence reads CASSFQGSYEQYF. The chain is made from TRBV4 and TRBJ2-7; matching of 5 bases hints at TRBD1 as the D gene. Coverage ceases 1 residue before the CDR3 finishes, and the germline J gene fills in the end. From its cysteine to its phenylalanine, the CDR3 spans 13 amino acids. The DNA covers only part of the CDR3, 36 bases in frame from base 1. V drops 4 bases and J drops 1 base, leaving 8 bases in between. As encoded in the germline V gene (reference sequence), CDR1 is LGHDT while CDR2 is YNNKQL.